The next 21 T cell receptor beta chains were all read from a single sample in a study of OX40 agonist ivuxolimab in advanced cancers. Repertoires were generated with immunoSEQ multiplex PCR, while TCRdb's copy carries only in-frame clones and drops some. Among tens of thousands of clones, over 70% were seen once, and the ten largest hold around 22%. Sequencing was performed on CD4+ or CD8+ T cells sorted from blood, taken in a trial of the OX40 agonist ivuxolimab. The receptors were sampled from an adult with an advanced solid tumor such as melanoma, head and neck, liver or kidney cancer.

This sequence joins TRBV7-9 and TRBJ2-3; 13 bases map to TRBD2. The V gene's germline CDR1 is SEHNR and CDR2 FQNEAQ (reference sequence). The CDR3 loop spans 15 amino acids. V gave up 5 bases and J gave up 6 bases; unmatched junction bases: 5. Here the CDR3 reads CASSRLAGGADTQYF. In DNA form, the CDR3 reads TGTGCCAGCAGCCGACTAGCGGGAGGCGCGGATACGCAGTATTTT. The full variable domain, in which reference TRBV7-9 and TRBJ2-3 provide the parts outside the CDR3, is DTGVSQNPRHKITKRGQNVTFRCDPISEHNRLYWYRQTLGQGPEFLTYFQNEAQLEKSRLLSDRFSAERPKGSFSTLEIQRTEQGDSAMYLCASSRLAGGADTQYFGPGTRLTVL.

The chain links TRBV10-2 to TRBJ1-5; D remains unclear. The germline V and J ends were trimmed by 0 bases and 2 bases, with 20 bases remaining between them. This CDR3 contains 19 residues. Germline CDR1 and CDR2: WSHSY and SAAADI. The CDR3 DNA reads as TGCGCCAGCAGTGAGTCGCGCGTACAAGGAGCATTGGGCAATCAGCCCCAGCATTTT. It encodes CASSESRVQGALGNQPQHF.

Only one count was recorded for this clone. The V call is TRBV27, the J call TRBJ1-5; maybe TRBD1 (5 bases). Germline CDR1 reads MNHEY; CDR2 reads SMNVEV (reference sequence). Trimming shortened V by 6 bases and J by 5 bases, and 11 bases separated the two germline ends. The length of the CDR3 is 13 residues. The CDR3 protein is CASSLGADQPQHF. CDR3 sequence (DNA): TGTGCCAGCAGCCTTGGGGCAGATCAGCCCCAGCATTTT.

The CDR3, as DNA: TGTGCCAGCAGCCAAATCACAGGAGCGGACTATGGCTACACCTTC. This codes for CASSQITGADYGYTF. V is TRBV14 and J is TRBJ1-2; perhaps TRBD1 as D (5 bases). The germline V gene encodes CDR1 SGHDN and CDR2 FVKESK. The CDR3 has 15 residues. V was shortened by 2 bases and J by 3 bases, with 13 bases between the two germline ends.

This clone was seen more than once but under ten times. V is TRBV19 and J is TRBJ2-7; 7 nucleotides match TRBD1. CDR1 is LNHDA and CDR2 is SQIVND in the germline V gene (reference sequence). Trimming removed 5 bases from V and 0 bases from J; junction bases left unmatched: 4. The CDR3 runs 14 residues. CDR3 nucleotide sequence: TGTGCCAGTAGTGGACAGGATAGCTCCTACGAGCAGTACTTC. Protein product: CASSGQDSSYEQYF.

This clone was seen only a few times. This chain links TRBV4-1 with TRBJ1-3; D unclear. The CDR3 spans 15 residues. V shed 0 bases and J shed 0 bases, with 6 bases lying between them. CDR1 is MGHRA and CDR2 is YSYEKL in the germline V gene. The CDR3 spells CASSQELTSGNTIYF. The CDR3 DNA is TGCGCCAGCAGCCAAGAATTGACCTCTGGAAACACCATATATTTT.

The chain uses TRBV15 and TRBJ2-7, with D perhaps given as TRBD1 or TRBD2 (6 bases each). This CDR3 is 13 amino acids long. Trimming took 8 bases from V and 5 from J, leaving 16 bases between them. The germline gives CDR1 LNHNV, CDR2 YYDKDF (reference sequence). Here the CDR3 reads CATGGQGFNEQYF. As DNA, the CDR3 is TGTGCCACCGGGGGGCAGGGGTTCAACGAGCAGTACTTC. Together with reference TRBV15 and TRBJ2-7, the CDR3 gives the full variable domain: DAMVIQNPRYQVTQFGKPVTLSCSQTLNHNVMYWYQQKSSQAPKLLFHYYDKDFNNEADTPDNFQSRRPNTSFCFLDIRSPGLGDTAMYLCATGGQGFNEQYFGPGTRLTVT.

The V gene is TRBV6-6, the J gene TRBJ2-3, with 12 bases that match TRBD2. The CDR3 sequence is 15 residues long. Unmatched junction bases numbered 5, after V lost 6 bases and J lost 4 bases. In germline, CDR1 is MNHNY, CDR2 SVGAGI (reference sequence). CDR3 in amino acids: CASSVTSGSSDTQYF. The CDR3 DNA follows: TGTGCCAGCAGCGTGACTAGCGGGAGTTCAGATACGCAGTATTTT.

This clone appeared once. V gene TRBV25-1 combines with J gene TRBJ2-1; 7 bases map to TRBD2. V was clipped by 5 bases and J by 8 bases; unmatched bases: 3. The CDR3 spans 12 residues. Germline CDR1 reads MGHDK; CDR2 reads SYGVNS. CDR3 amino acids: CASSNSGYEQFF. Here the CDR3 DNA reads TGTGCCAGCAGTAATAGCGGGTATGAGCAGTTCTTC. The full variable domain, in which reference TRBV25-1 and TRBJ2-1 provide the parts outside the CDR3, is EADIYQTPRYLVIGTGKKITLECSQTMGHDKMYWYQQDPGMELHLIHYSYGVNSTEKGDLSSESTVSRIRTEHFPLTLESARPSHTSQYLCASSNSGYEQFFGPGTRLTVL.

The CDR3 loop reads CAWSLQVSAEAFF. The CDR3 region has the DNA TGTGCCTGGAGTCTACAGGTATCTGCTGAAGCTTTCTTT. The gene calls are TRBV30 and TRBJ1-1; tentatively, D is TRBD1 (5 bases). This CDR3 has 13 residues. Germline V CDR1 and CDR2: GTSNPN, SVGIG (reference sequence). V was pared by 2 bases and J by 6 bases, with 13 bases between.

This clone was detected only once. The rearrangement links TRBV11-2 to TRBJ1-5; D is ambiguous. Germline V gives CDR1 SGHAT, CDR2 FQNNGV. There are 13 residues in the CDR3. Trimming removed 4 bases from V and 4 bases from J, with 8 bases in between. CDR3 sequence: CASSSGPNQPQHF. The CDR3 region has the DNA TGTGCCAGCAGCTCAGGCCCAAATCAGCCCCAGCATTTT. The full variable domain, its missing parts supplied by reference TRBV11-2 and TRBJ1-5, is EAGVAQSPRYKIIEKRQSVAFWCNPISGHATLYWYQQILGQGPKLLIQFQNNGVVDDSQLPKDRFSAERLKGVDSTLKIQPAKLEDSAVYLCASSSGPNQPQHFGDGTRLSIL.

This clone has a handful of counts. V usage is TRBV5-6 and J usage is TRBJ1-2; 10 nucleotides align to TRBD1. Germline CDR1 and CDR2: SGHDT and YYEEEE. This CDR3 is built from 17 residues. With V trimmed by 4 bases and J by 5 bases, 14 bases remained unmatched. The CDR3 DNA reads as TGTGCCAGCAGCCTAGATAGGGGGACAGGGGAAGGTTATGGCTACACCTTC. Translation: CASSLDRGTGEGYGYTF.

The rearrangement uses TRBV30 and TRBJ2-1; 7 bases match TRBD2. J gave up 13 bases and V 0 bases, and 9 bases lay outside the gene matches. The germline CDR1 and CDR2 sequences are GTSNPN and SVGIG (reference sequence). The CDR3 loop spans 13 amino acids. The CDR3: CAWSVFAGDPQFF. The DNA of the CDR3 is TGTGCCTGGAGTGTGTTTGCGGGAGACCCCCAGTTCTTC.

The rearrangement uses TRBV19 and TRBJ2-7, with TRBD2 matching 10 bases. The CDR3 has 15 amino acids. Trimming took 6 bases from V and 4 from J; bases not matched to a gene: 9. Germline V gene sequence: CDR1 LNHDA, CDR2 SQIVND (reference sequence). CDR3 bases: TGTGCCAGTAGCCCCGGACTAGCGGCGATGTACGAGCAGTACTTC. It translates to CASSPGLAAMYEQYF. Full variable domain (remainder filled in from reference TRBV19 and TRBJ2-7): DGGITQSPKYLFRKEGQNVTLSCEQNLNHDAMYWYRQDPGQGLRLIYYSQIVNDFQKGDIAEGYSVSREKKESFPLTVTSAQKNPTAFYLCASSPGLAAMYEQYFGPGTRLTVT.

This clone was recorded only once. The gene calls are TRBV27 and TRBJ2-4, with TRBD1 identical over 8 bases. CDR1 and CDR2 from the germline V gene are MNHEY and SMNVEV (reference sequence). Unmatched junction bases numbered 8, after V lost 4 bases and J lost 15 bases. The CDR3 is 12 residues long. Here the CDR3 reads CASSSRQGSSYF. CDR3 DNA sequence: TGTGCCAGCAGTTCTCGACAGGGGAGTTCGTACTTC.

The J gene is TRBJ2-3, the V gene TRBV19; a weak D match, TRBD1 (6 bases). CDR1 and CDR2 from the germline V gene are LNHDA and SQIVND (reference sequence). V dropped 4 bases and J dropped 1 base, with 15 bases sitting between them. The CDR3 runs to 16 residues. CDR3 region: CASSTPMGAGTDTQYF. The DNA of the CDR3 is TGTGCCAGTAGTACCCCTATGGGGGCTGGCACAGATACGCAGTATTTT.

The chain carries TRBV4-1 and TRBJ2-7; 8 bases are shared with TRBD2. With 4 bases clipped from V and 4 bases from J, the junction kept 9 bases outside the gene matches. The CDR3 has 15 amino acids. From germline, CDR1 is MGHRA and CDR2 YSYEKL. CDR3 in DNA: TGCGCCAGCAGCCCCGCGGGAGGTCTCTTTTACGAGCAGTACTTC. Translating it yields CASSPAGGLFYEQYF.

V usage is TRBV4-1 and J usage is TRBJ2-3; 9 bases align to TRBD1. CDR1 is MGHRA, CDR2 YSYEKL, per germline. J lost 4 bases, V lost 3 bases, and 11 bases had no gene match. The CDR3 consists of 17 residues. The CDR3 protein is CASSHRQGVIAPDTQYF. CDR3 in DNA: TGCGCCAGCAGCCATCGACAGGGGGTGATTGCCCCAGATACGCAGTATTTT.

The chain employs TRBV19 and TRBJ1-2, with no clear D. Germline V gene lookup returns CDR1 LNHDA and CDR2 SQIVND (reference sequence). V was shortened by 3 bases and J by 6 bases, with 8 bases between the two germline ends. This CDR3 spans 12 amino acids. The CDR3 sequence is CASSIGPNGYTF. The CDR3, as DNA: TGTGCCAGTAGTATCGGACCTAATGGCTACACCTTC.

The V call is TRBV2, the J call TRBJ2-7; the D gene is possibly TRBD2 (5 bases). The germline V gene encodes CDR1 SNHLY and CDR2 FYNNEI. The CDR3 contains 10 residues. V was cut by 8 bases and J by 6 bases, with 8 bases left in between. The CDR3 loop reads CASWRSEQYF. The CDR3 DNA follows: TGTGCCAGCTGGAGGTCCGAGCAGTACTTC. The whole variable domain, filled in from reference TRBV2 and TRBJ2-7, reads EPEVTQTPSHQVTQMGQEVILRCVPISNHLYFYWYRQILGQKVEFLVSFYNNEISEKSEIFDDQFSVERPDGSNFTLKIRSTKLEDSAMYFCASWRSEQYFGPGTRLTVT.

Here the CDR3 reads CAIRSGNTGELFF. The CDR3 nucleotides are TGTGCCATCCGATCGGGGAACACCGGGGAGCTGTTTTTT. The chain uses TRBV5-4 and TRBJ2-2; D call uncertain. The CDR3 spans 13 residues. The ends were cut back, 9 bases at V and 1 base at J, with 10 bases in the middle. Germline lookup yields CDR1 SGHNT and CDR2 YYREEE (reference sequence).